This T cell receptor beta chain is drawn from a study of blood T cells in healthy people across ages. Then a second PCR, running roughly 7 to 11 cycles, was carried out with a sample-barcoded 5' primer and a J-beta primer mix. TCRdb re-called the 5' RACE reads with MiXCR, one entry per CDR3 protein. The sample consists of around 940,000 distinct CDR3 sequences, roughly 50% of them appearing once. The amount of total RNA extracted per sample was at least 5 micrograms. The source material was blood. The clonotype comes from an older woman in good health.

Written as DNA, the CDR3 is TGTGCCAGCAGTGATCCTACAGCTTTCTGGACTGAAGCTTTCTTT. Amino acids: CASSDPTAFWTEAFF. The genes are TRBV2 and TRBJ1-1; D is undetermined. In germline, CDR1 is SNHLY, CDR2 FYNNEI. The CDR3 totals 15 residues. V was trimmed by 3 bases and J by 5 bases, leaving 16 bases between them.